The 11 T cell receptor beta chains given below trace back to one sample, sequenced in a study of response to subunit inactivated influenza vaccine. TCRdb analysed the RT-PCR reads with MiXCR anew, one entry per CDR3 protein. The table shows 300,000 to 350,000 distinct CDR3 sequences, with 20% to 25% occurring only once. The sequences come from PBMCs from blood, collected 21 months after vaccination. Receptor source: a man aged 50 to 75 who received an inactivated influenza vaccine.

Many counts were recorded for this clonotype. The chain has TRBV7-2 and TRBJ2-2; TRBD1 aligns across 7 bases. CDR1 and CDR2 (germline): SGHTA, FQGNSA. The junction had 8 bases not matched to a gene; V was cut back by 3 bases and J by 4 bases. This CDR3 is built from 16 residues. The CDR3 loop reads CASSLRGRGATGELFF. CDR3 sequence (DNA): TGTGCCAGCAGCTTGAGGGGGCGCGGTGCCACCGGGGAGCTGTTTTTT.

V is TRBV30 and J is TRBJ2-7; D is ambiguous. V lost 3 bases, J lost 5 bases, and 8 bases lay in between. Germline lookup yields CDR1 GTSNPN and CDR2 SVGIG (reference sequence). This CDR3 is 11 amino acids long. The CDR3: CAWSVPDEQYF. The DNA of the CDR3 is TGTGCCTGGAGCGTTCCGGACGAGCAGTACTTC.

The V and J genes are TRBV11-2 and TRBJ2-5; 9 positions match TRBD2. The CDR3 totals 18 residues. With 1 base clipped from V and 5 bases from J, the junction kept 14 bases outside the gene matches. Per germline, CDR1 SGHAT and CDR2 FQNNGV. CDR3 DNA: TGTGCCAGCAGCTTAGGGTATTCCGTTAGCGGGAGTCCTGAGACCCAGTACTTC. This gives the protein CASSLGYSVSGSPETQYF.

The chain joins TRBV5-1 to TRBJ1-2; 7 positions match TRBD1. The CDR3 loop spans 15 amino acids. With 4 bases clipped from V and 4 bases from J, the junction kept 10 bases outside the gene matches. Per the germline V gene, CDR1 is SGHRS and CDR2 is YFSETQ. As DNA, the CDR3 is TGCGCCAGCAGCAATACAGGGGATCGTGGCTATGGCTACACCTTC. It translates to CASSNTGDRGYGYTF. Complete variable domain (other parts from reference TRBV5-1 and TRBJ1-2): KAGVTQTPRYLIKTRGQQVTLSCSPISGHRSVSWYQQTPGQGLQFLFEYFSETQRNKGNFPGRFSGRQFSNSRSEMNVSTLELGDSALYLCASSNTGDRGYGYTFGSGTRLTVV.

The chain links TRBV7-9 to TRBJ2-4, with D uncertain. In germline, CDR1 is SEHNR, CDR2 FQNEAQ (reference sequence). V was clipped by 2 bases and J by 8 bases, with 10 bases between them. The CDR3 sequence is 13 residues long. In nucleotides, the CDR3 is TGTGCCAGCAGCTTAAGAGATCGGGACATTCAGTACTTC. Protein sequence: CASSLRDRDIQYF.

This chain joins TRBV6-2 or TRBV6-3 and TRBJ1-2, with TRBD1 identical over 7 bases. J gave up 4 bases and V 2 bases, and 13 bases lay outside the gene matches. There are 17 residues in the CDR3. CDR1 and CDR2 (germline): MNHEY, SVGEGT. Written as DNA, the CDR3 is TGTGCCAGCAGTTACCCGGGACAGTCCGCGCACCCCTATGGCTACACCTTC. As protein: CASSYPGQSAHPYGYTF.

The gene calls are TRBV7-6 and TRBJ2-3, with TRBD2 matching over 8 bases. The J segment lost 4 bases and the V segment lost 2 bases, leaving 11 bases of the junction unmatched. The CDR3 extends over 17 amino acids. Per the germline V gene, CDR1 is SGHVS and CDR2 is FNYEAQ. The CDR3 region has the DNA TGTGCCAGCAGCTTACCTAGCAGCGGGGGTGATTCAGATACGCAGTATTTT. Protein sequence: CASSLPSSGGDSDTQYF.

This clonotype was detected many times. V and J are TRBV29-1 and TRBJ1-1; no clear D. This CDR3 has 12 residues. Trimming removed 4 bases at V and 5 bases at J, with 11 bases between. Per the germline V gene, CDR1 is SQVTM and CDR2 is ANQGSEA. In nucleotides, the CDR3 is TGCAGCGTTGTGGGCCTGGGGACTGAAGCTTTCTTT. It is translated as CSVVGLGTEAFF.

On this clonotype: This sequence may be a read error, since a much larger clone differs from it by one base. The DNA for the CDR3 is TGCAGTTCTACTAGAGGCCTGAACACTGAAGCTTTCTTT. Translation gives CSSTRGLNTEAFF. The chain combines TRBV20-1 with TRBJ1-1; D is undetermined. CDR3 length equals 13 residues. Looked up from germline, CDR1 is DFQATT and CDR2 is SNEGSKA (reference sequence). Trimming removed 8 bases at V and 0 bases at J, with 13 bases between.

This clonotype turned up a few times. The genes are TRBV5-6 and TRBJ1-2, with D unclear. With 1 base removed from V and 8 bases from J, the gap between germline ends came to 6 bases. The CDR3 loop spans 11 amino acids. Per germline, CDR1 SGHDT and CDR2 YYEEEE. CDR3: CASSLFKGYTF. The CDR3 bases are TGTGCCAGCAGCTTGTTTAAGGGCTACACCTTC.

There are a few counts of this clonotype. CDR3 coding DNA: TGTGCCAGCTCTTCTGGAGGGGGCTACACCTTC. Its translation is CASSSGGGYTF. This rearrangement joins TRBV12-3 or TRBV12-4 to TRBJ1-2; D is ambiguous. The CDR3 length is 11 residues. The V and J ends lost 8 bases and 8 bases respectively, with 12 bases between them.